The clone carrying this T cell receptor (beta chain) was detected only once. Some clones are missing from TCRdb's copy, which holds only in-frame ones; the method was immunoSEQ multiplex PCR. Of over 100,000 clones in the sample, around 88% were seen once. This specimen belongs to a study of blood T cell repertoires in COVID-19. Overall study: PBMCs, B-cell-depleted T cells, or T cells provided the cDNA or gDNA that made up the material.

Trimming at V came to 5 bases and at J to 0 bases, leaving 9 bases not matched to a gene. CDR1 and CDR2 (germline): SGHTA, FQGNSA. The CDR3 covers 16 residues. Sequences were obtained from peripheral blood. The genes are TRBV7-2 and TRBJ1-2; 7 bases fit TRBD1. This sequence originates from a man between 45 and 60 years old with acute or convalescent COVID-19. In DNA form, the CDR3 reads TGTGCCAGCAGCCTCTATTCCGGGACAGCTAACTATGGCTACACCTTC. Residues: CASSLYSGTANYGYTF.